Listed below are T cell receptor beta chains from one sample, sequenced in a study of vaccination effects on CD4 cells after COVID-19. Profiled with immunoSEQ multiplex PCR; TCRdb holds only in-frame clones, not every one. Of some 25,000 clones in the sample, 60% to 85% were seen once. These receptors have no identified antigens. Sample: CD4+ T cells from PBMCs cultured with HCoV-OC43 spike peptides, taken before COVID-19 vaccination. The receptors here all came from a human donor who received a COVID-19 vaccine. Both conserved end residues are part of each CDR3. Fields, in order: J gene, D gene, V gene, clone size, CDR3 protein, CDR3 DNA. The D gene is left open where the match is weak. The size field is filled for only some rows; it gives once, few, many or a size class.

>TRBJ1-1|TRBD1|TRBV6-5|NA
CASRSGQHNTEAFF
TGTGCCAGTAGATCGGGACAGCATAACACTGAAGCTTTCTTT
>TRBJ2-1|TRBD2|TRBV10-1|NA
CASSDPGWGTSGSVEQFF
TGCGCCAGCAGTGACCCGGGGTGGGGGACTAGCGGGAGTGTTGAGCAGTTCTTC
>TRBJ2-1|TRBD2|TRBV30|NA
CASAAGGPLNEQFF
TGTGCCTCCGCCGCGGGGGGGCCTCTCAATGAGCAGTTCTTC
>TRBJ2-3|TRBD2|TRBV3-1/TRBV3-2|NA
CASSQNAGGADTQYF
TGTGCCAGCAGCCAAAATGCGGGGGGCGCAGATACGCAGTATTTT
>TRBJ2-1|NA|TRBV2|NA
CASQDVGRINEQFF
TGTGCCAGCCAGGACGTGGGGCGGATCAATGAGCAGTTCTTC
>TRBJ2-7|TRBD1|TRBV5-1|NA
CASSLGGTGGYEQYF
TGCGCCAGCAGCTTAGGTGGGACAGGGGGCTACGAGCAGTACTTC
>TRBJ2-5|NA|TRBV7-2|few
CASSDWEFGETQYF
TGTGCCAGCAGCGATTGGGAGTTCGGAGAGACCCAGTACTTC
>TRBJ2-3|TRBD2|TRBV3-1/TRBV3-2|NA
CASSQDPSGVTDTQYF
TGTGCCAGCAGCCAAGATCCCAGCGGGGTCACAGATACGCAGTATTTT
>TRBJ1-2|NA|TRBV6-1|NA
CASSDSGRPYGYTF
TGTGCCAGCAGTGATTCGGGGCGGCCCTATGGCTACACCTTC
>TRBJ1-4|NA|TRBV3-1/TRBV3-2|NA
CASSHPNEKLFF
TGTGCCAGCAGCCATCCGAATGAAAAACTGTTTTTT
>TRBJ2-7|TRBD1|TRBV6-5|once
CASRGHRDRVYEQYF
TGTGCCAGCCGGGGGCACCGGGACAGGGTCTACGAGCAGTACTTC
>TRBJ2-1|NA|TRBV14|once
CASSQDYGEQFF
TGTGCCAGCAGCCAAGATTATGGTGAGCAGTTCTTC
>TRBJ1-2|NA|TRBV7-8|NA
CASSLELGENGYTF
TGTGCCAGCAGCTTAGAGTTGGGGGAGAATGGCTACACCTTC
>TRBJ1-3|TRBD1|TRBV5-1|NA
CASSPDRGQGDTIYF
TGCGCCAGCAGCCCAGACAGGGGGCAAGGGGACACCATATATTTT
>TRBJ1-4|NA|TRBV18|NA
CASSPTEGWSEKLFF
TGTGCCAGCTCACCTACGGAGGGGTGGAGTGAAAAACTGTTTTTT
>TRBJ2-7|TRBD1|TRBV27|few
CARLGQAKILSYEQYF
TGTGCCAGACTAGGACAGGCGAAAATCCTCTCCTACGAGCAGTACTTC
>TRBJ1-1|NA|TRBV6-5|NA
CASSYSAQNTEAFF
TGTGCCAGCAGTTACTCGGCGCAGAACACTGAAGCTTTCTTT
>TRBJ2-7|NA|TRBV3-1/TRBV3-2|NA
CASSQDLSNTDPYEQYF
TGTGCCAGCAGCCAAGATTTGAGCAACACGGATCCCTACGAGCAGTACTTC
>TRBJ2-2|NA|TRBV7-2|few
CASSLALWDSLAASDDTGELFF
TGTGCCAGCAGCTTAGCCTTATGGGACAGCCTAGCGGCCAGTGACGACACCGGGGAGCTGTTTTTT
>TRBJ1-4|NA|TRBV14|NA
CASSQYNDLRGNEKLFF
TGTGCCAGCAGCCAATATAATGATTTGCGGGGGAATGAAAAACTGTTTTTT
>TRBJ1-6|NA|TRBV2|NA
CASSDWAGDNSPLHF
TGTGCCAGCAGTGACTGGGCCGGAGATAATTCACCCCTCCACTTT
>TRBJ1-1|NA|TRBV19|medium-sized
CASRLGTMNTEAFF
TGTGCCAGTAGACTTGGCACAATGAACACTGAAGCTTTCTTT
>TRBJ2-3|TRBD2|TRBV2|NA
CATPTWPSGDFTDTQYF
TGTGCCACCCCCACCTGGCCTAGCGGCGACTTCACAGATACGCAGTATTTT
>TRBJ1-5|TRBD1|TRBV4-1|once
CASSQDPLTRGRNQPQHF
TGCGCCAGCAGCCAAGATCCCCTCACCAGGGGGAGGAATCAGCCCCAGCATTTT
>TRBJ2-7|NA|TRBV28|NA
CASSFNAGSYEQYF
TGTGCCAGCAGTTTCAATGCAGGCAGCTACGAGCAGTACTTC
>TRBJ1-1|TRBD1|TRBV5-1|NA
CASSLGFGQGGDTEAFF
TGCGCCAGCAGCTTGGGCTTCGGACAGGGAGGAGACACTGAAGCTTTCTTT
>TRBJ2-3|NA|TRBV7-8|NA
CASSFRLDGTDTQYF
TGTGCCAGCAGCTTCAGACTAGATGGCACAGATACGCAGTATTTT
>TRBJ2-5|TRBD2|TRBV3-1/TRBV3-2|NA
CASSQEVIAGVLETQYF
TGTGCCAGCAGCCAAGAGGTAATAGCGGGAGTATTAGAGACCCAGTACTTC
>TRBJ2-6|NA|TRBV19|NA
CASSSAGATSGANVLTF
TGTGCCAGTAGTTCGGCAGGGGCGACATCTGGGGCCAACGTCCTGACTTTC
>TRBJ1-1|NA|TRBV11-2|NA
CASSFAGGGAFF
TGTGCCAGCAGCTTTGCGGGAGGGGGAGCTTTCTTT
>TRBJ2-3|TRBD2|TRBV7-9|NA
CASSSLVSGRAAADTQYF
TGTGCCAGCAGCTCTTTGGTGAGCGGGAGGGCCGCAGCAGATACGCAGTATTTT
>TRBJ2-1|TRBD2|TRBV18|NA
CASSQPLTSGSVYNEQFF
TGTGCCAGCTCACAACCTCTGACTAGCGGGAGTGTTTACAATGAGCAGTTCTTC
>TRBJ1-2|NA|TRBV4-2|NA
CASSQAARNYGYTF
TGTGCCAGCAGCCAAGCCGCCAGAAACTATGGCTACACCTTC
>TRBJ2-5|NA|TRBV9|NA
CASSVMTGVSGQETQYF
TGTGCCAGCAGCGTAATGACAGGAGTAAGTGGGCAAGAGACCCAGTACTTC
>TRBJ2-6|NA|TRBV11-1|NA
CASSLDRAGANVLTF
TGTGCCAGCAGCTTAGACAGGGCTGGGGCCAACGTCCTGACTTTC
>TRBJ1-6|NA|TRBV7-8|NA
CASSLGASYNSPLHF
TGTGCCAGCAGCTTAGGTGCCAGCTATAATTCACCCCTCCACTTT
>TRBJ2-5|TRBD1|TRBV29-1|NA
CSATQGKGQETQYF
TGCAGCGCGACACAGGGGAAGGGCCAAGAGACCCAGTACTTC
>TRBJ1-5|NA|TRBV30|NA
CALDKGGQPQHF
TGTGCCTTAGACAAAGGGGGTCAGCCCCAGCATTTT
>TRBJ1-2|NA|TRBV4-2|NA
CASSQERHLTF
TGTGCCAGCAGCCAAGAACGGCACCTCACCTTC
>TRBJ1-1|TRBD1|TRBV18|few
CASSPRTGRNTEAFF
TGTGCCAGCTCACCTAGGACAGGTCGGAACACTGAAGCTTTCTTT
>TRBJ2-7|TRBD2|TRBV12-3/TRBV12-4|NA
CAAGASGSSVQYF
TGTGCCGCAGGGGCTAGCGGGAGTTCAGTGCAGTACTTC
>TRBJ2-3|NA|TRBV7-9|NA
CASSVDQSADTQYF
TGTGCCAGCAGTGTCGATCAAAGCGCAGATACGCAGTATTTT
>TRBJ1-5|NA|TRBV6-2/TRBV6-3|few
CASSFGAVDPQHF
TGTGCCAGCAGTTTTGGGGCGGTTGATCCCCAGCATTTT
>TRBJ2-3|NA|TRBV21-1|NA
CASSNRDSGTDTQYF
TGTGCCAGCAGCAACAGGGACTCGGGAACAGATACGCAGTATTTT
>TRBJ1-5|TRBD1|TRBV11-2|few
CASSSDRVGNQPQHF
TGTGCCAGCAGCTCCGACAGGGTTGGCAATCAGCCCCAGCATTTT
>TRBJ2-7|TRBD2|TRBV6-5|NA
CAIAGLAGSVEQYF
TGTGCCATTGCGGGACTAGCGGGATCTGTCGAGCAGTACTTC
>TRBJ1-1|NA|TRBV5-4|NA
CASSPDGRAFF
TGTGCCAGCAGCCCGGACGGCCGGGCTTTCTTT
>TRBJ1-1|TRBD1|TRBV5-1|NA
CASGTGGMNTEAFF
TGCGCCAGTGGGACAGGGGGAATGAACACTGAAGCTTTCTTT
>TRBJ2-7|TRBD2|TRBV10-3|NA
CAIGAGGFDHEQYF
TGTGCCATCGGGGCGGGGGGTTTCGATCACGAGCAGTACTTC
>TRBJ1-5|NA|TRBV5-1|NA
CASSLEGHNQPQHF
TGCGCCAGCAGCTTGGAGGGGCACAATCAGCCCCAGCATTTT
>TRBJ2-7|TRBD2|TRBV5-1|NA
CASSLTSGTYEQYF
TGCGCCAGCAGCTTGACTAGCGGTACCTACGAGCAGTACTTC
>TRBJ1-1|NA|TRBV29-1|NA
CSAVAWGRGEAFF
TGCAGCGCTGTTGCATGGGGGAGGGGTGAAGCTTTCTTT
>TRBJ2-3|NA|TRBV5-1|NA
CASSGHLRITDTQYF
TGCGCCAGCTCGGGACATCTCAGGATCACAGATACGCAGTATTTT
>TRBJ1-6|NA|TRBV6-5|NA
CASSTGTTYNSPLHF
TGTGCCAGCAGTACCGGGACAACCTATAATTCACCCCTCCACTTT
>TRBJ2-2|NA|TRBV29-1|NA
CSVEKQANTGELFF
TGCAGCGTTGAAAAACAGGCGAACACCGGGGAGCTGTTTTTT
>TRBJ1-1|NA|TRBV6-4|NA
CASSADMITEAFF
TGTGCCAGCAGTGCAGACATGATCACTGAAGCTTTCTTT
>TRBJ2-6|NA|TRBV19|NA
CASDSGANVLTF
TGTGCCAGCGACTCTGGGGCCAACGTCCTGACTTTC
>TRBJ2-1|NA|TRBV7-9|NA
CASNLRWGSGVNNEQFF
TGTGCCAGCAACCTACGGTGGGGTAGCGGAGTGAACAATGAGCAGTTCTTC
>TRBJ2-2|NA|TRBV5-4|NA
CASSPVGSGELFF
TGTGCCAGCAGCCCGGTTGGCTCCGGGGAGCTGTTTTTT
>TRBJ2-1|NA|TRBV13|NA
CASSLMGGRSNEQFF
TGTGCCAGCAGCTTAATGGGGGGGCGCTCCAATGAGCAGTTCTTC